This TCR beta chain was sequenced in a study of blood T cell repertoires in COVID-19 (dated by TCRdb to 2020 to 2022). Study-wide context: Samples covering the acute and convalescent phases of COVID-19 were provided by collaborators in the United States, Italy and Spain. The prospective study material was composed of cDNA or gDNA derived from T cells, B-cell-depleted T cells, or PBMCs. Deeply sampled blood TCRbeta repertoires from subjects exposed to, actively infected with, or recovered from COVID-19 were included in the dataset. The repertoires were released in a freely available public database intended as a resource for research on the immune response to SARS-CoV-2. Samples came from the ongoing ImmuneRACE study (first 160 participants) plus 1,254 subjects from 6 global collaborators. A de-identified subject ID, COVID-19 status, age in years and sex were almost always included in the sample metadata. Where HLA class I and class II types were available, the types were taken from metadata supplied by the sample provider, not from assay-based typing.

The immunoSEQ Assay, a bias-controlled multiplex PCR, was used to amplify TCRbeta CDR3 regions from genomic DNA. The paper's data handling went like this. Nucleated cell counts per sample were estimated from amplification of reference gene primers within the assay. To quantify the absolute abundance of each unique TCRbeta CDR3 rearrangement, sequence reads were collapsed and filtered. For each sample, productive Simpson clonality was calculated as the square root of Simpson's diversity index over productive rearrangements. Entries here come from immuneACCESS through TCRdb and include only in-frame sequences with V and J called. Some clones fail to appear in such tables; in the studies checked, an unresolved V gene covers under half of the shortfall, and the cause of the remainder is unknown. V, J and clone size were drawn from that table, and D and trimming were deduced from the DNA. The sample table shows under 200,000 clones, and 88% are seen once. The ten largest clones add up to roughly 2% of the sample.

Samples from volunteer blood donors who had recovered from COVID-19 were contributed by a second Seattle source. Collaborating institutions collected whole blood in K2EDTA tubes following their own protocols. For TCRbeta analysis, collaborators shipped samples as frozen whole blood, isolated PBMCs, or DNA extracted from either of those sample types. V is reduced by 0 bases and J by 3 bases, leaving a spacing of 6 bases between them. Its CDR3 holds 14 amino acids, cysteine through phenylalanine. The only DNA kept is the CDR3, 42 bases in frame from the first base. The germline V gene encodes CDR1 LNHNV and CDR2 YYDKDF (reference sequence). Results and caveats for the whole study, not just this receptor: The quantity of clinical and demographic metadata differed by source and by participant and was supplied without curation.

Concerning this clone: Its binding antigen is unknown. Within one base of it there is no much larger clone, and no base qualities were kept.

The chain was built from TRBV15 and TRBJ1-5; no D segment can be confidently identified. Material: peripheral blood. The origin of this receptor is a man in his fifties who had recovered from COVID-19. The nucleotide sequence is given as TGTGCCACCAGCAGAGACAGATCCAATCAGCCCCAGCATTTT. The translation is CATSRDRSNQPQHF.